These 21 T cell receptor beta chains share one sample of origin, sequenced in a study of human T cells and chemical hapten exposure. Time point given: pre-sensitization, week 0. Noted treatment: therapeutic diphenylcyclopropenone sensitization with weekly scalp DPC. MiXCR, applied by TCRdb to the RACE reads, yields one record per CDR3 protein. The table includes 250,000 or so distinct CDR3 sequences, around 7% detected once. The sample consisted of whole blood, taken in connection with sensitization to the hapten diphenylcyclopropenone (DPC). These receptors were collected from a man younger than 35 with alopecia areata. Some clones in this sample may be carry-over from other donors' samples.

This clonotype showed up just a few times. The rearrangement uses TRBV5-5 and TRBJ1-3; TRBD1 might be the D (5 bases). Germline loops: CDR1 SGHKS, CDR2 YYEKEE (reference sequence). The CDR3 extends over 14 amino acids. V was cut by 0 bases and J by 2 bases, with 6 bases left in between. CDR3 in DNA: TGTGCCAGCAGCTTGGCAGGGACTGGAAACACCATATATTTT. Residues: CASSLAGTGNTIYF.

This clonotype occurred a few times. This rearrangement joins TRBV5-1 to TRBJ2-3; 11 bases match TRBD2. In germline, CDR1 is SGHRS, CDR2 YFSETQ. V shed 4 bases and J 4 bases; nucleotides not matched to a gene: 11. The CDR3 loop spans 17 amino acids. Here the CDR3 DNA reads TGCGCCAGCAGCCCGCCTTTAGCGGGGGGGCGTCCAGATACGCAGTATTTT. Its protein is CASSPPLAGGRPDTQYF. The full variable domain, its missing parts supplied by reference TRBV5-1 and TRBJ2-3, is KAGVTQTPRYLIKTRGQQVTLSCSPISGHRSVSWYQQTPGQGLQFLFEYFSETQRNKGNFPGRFSGRQFSNSRSEMNVSTLELGDSALYLCASSPPLAGGRPDTQYFGPGTRLTVL.

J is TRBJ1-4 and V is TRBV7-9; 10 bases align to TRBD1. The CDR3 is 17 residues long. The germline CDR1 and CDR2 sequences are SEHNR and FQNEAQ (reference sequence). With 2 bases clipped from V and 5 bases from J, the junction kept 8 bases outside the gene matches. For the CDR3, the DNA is TGTGCCAGCAGCTTACCGGGACAGGGGAAGGAAAATGAAAAACTGTTTTTT. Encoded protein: CASSLPGQGKENEKLFF.

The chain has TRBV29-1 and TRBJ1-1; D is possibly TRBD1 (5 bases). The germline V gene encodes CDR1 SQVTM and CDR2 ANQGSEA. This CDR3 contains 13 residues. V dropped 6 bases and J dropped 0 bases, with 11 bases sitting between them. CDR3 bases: TGCAGCGTGATGGGGGAGATGAACACTGAAGCTTTCTTT. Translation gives CSVMGEMNTEAFF.

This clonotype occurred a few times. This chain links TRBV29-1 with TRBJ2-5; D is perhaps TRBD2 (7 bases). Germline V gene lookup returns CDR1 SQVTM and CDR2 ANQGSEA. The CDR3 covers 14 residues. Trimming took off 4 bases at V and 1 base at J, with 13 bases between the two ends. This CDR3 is CSVGVGGRQETQYF. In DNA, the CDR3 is TGCAGCGTTGGGGTCGGGGGGCGCCAAGAGACCCAGTACTTC.

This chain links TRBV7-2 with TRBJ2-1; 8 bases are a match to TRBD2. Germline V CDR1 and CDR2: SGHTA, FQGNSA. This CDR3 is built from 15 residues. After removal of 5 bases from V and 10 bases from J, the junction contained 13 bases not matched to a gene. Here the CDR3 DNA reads TGTGCCAGCAGCCCCGTCGGGGGGGGCCTTTGGGAGCAGTTCTTC. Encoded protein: CASSPVGGGLWEQFF.

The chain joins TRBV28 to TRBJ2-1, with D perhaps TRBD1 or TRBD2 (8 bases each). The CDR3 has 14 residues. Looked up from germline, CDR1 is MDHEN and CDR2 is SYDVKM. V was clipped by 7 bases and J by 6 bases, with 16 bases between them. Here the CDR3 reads CASTRTGTSNEQFF. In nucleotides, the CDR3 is TGTGCCAGCACCCGGACAGGGACTAGCAATGAGCAGTTCTTC.

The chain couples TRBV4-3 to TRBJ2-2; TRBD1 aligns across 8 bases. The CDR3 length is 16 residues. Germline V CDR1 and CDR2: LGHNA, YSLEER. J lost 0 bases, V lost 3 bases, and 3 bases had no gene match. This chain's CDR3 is CASSQVTGANTGELFF. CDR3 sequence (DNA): TGCGCCAGCAGCCAGGTGACAGGGGCGAACACCGGGGAGCTGTTTTTT.

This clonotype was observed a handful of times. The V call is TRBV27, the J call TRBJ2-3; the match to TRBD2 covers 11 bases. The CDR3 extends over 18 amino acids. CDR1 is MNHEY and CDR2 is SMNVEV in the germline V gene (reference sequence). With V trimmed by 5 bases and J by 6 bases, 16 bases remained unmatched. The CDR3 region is CASSPRSGGASKFDTQYF. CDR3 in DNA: TGTGCCAGCAGTCCTCGTAGCGGGGGGGCCTCTAAGTTTGATACGCAGTATTTT.

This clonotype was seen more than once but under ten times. The CDR3 reads CASGQGYDGYTF. CDR3 DNA sequence: TGTGCCAGCGGACAGGGCTACGATGGCTACACCTTC. The genes are TRBV5-5 and TRBJ1-2; 8 bases line up with TRBD1. This CDR3 region has 12 residues. CDR1 is SGHKS and CDR2 is YYEKEE in the germline V gene (reference sequence). Unmatched junction bases numbered 5, after V lost 7 bases and J lost 6 bases.

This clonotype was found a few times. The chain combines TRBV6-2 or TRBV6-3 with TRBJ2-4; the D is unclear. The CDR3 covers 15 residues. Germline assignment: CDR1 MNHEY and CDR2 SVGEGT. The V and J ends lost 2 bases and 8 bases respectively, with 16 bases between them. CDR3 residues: CASSYRTPNEDIQYF. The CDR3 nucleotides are TGTGCCAGCAGTTACCGGACCCCTAACGAAGACATTCAGTACTTC.

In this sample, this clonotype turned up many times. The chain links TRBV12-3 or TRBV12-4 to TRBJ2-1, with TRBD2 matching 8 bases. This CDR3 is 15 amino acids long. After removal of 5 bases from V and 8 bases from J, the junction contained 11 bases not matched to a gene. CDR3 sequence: CASSESGGVWYEQFF. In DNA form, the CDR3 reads TGTGCCAGCAGTGAAAGCGGGGGCGTTTGGTATGAGCAGTTCTTC.

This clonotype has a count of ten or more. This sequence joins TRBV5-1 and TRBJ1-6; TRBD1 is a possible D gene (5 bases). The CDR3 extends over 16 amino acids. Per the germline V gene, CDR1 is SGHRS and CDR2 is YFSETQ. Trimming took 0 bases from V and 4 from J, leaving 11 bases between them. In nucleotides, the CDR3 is TGCGCCAGCAGCTTGGAAGGACACCCATATAATTCACCCCTCCACTTT. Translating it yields CASSLEGHPYNSPLHF. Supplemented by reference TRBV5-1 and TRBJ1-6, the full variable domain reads KAGVTQTPRYLIKTRGQQVTLSCSPISGHRSVSWYQQTPGQGLQFLFEYFSETQRNKGNFPGRFSGRQFSNSRSEMNVSTLELGDSALYLCASSLEGHPYNSPLHFGNGTRLTVT.

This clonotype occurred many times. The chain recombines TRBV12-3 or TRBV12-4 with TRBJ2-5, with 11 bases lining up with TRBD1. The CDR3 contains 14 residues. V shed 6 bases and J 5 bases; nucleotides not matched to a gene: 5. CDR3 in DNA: TGTGCCAGCAGGTCGGACAGGGGGCCGGAGACCCAGTACTTC. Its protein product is CASRSDRGPETQYF.

The CDR3 DNA is TGTGCCAGCAGCATATTGCAGGGGGCCTCCGGGGAGCTGTTTTTT. It is translated as CASSILQGASGELFF. The chain recombines TRBV6-2 or TRBV6-3 with TRBJ2-2; 8 bases line up with TRBD1. This CDR3 is 15 amino acids long. V dropped 6 bases and J dropped 6; count of bases not matched to a gene: 9. Per the germline V gene, CDR1 is MNHEY and CDR2 is SVGEGT.

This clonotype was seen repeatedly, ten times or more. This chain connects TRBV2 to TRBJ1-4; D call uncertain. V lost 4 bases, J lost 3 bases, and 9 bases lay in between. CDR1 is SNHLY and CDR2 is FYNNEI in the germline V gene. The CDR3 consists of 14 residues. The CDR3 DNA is TGTGCCAGCAGTGGTCAGATTCCTAATGAAAAACTGTTTTTT. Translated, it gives CASSGQIPNEKLFF.

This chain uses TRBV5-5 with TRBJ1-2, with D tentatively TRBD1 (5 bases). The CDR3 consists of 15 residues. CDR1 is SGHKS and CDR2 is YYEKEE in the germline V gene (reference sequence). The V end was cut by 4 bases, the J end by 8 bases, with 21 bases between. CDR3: CASSLRRGPMVGYTF. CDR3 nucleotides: TGTGCCAGCAGCCTACGGAGGGGTCCTATGGTCGGCTACACCTTC.

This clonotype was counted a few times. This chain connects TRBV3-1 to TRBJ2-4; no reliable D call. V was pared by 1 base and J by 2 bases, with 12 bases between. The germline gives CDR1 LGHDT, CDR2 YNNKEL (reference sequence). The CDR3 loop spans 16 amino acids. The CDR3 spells CASSQVSDGSKNIQYF. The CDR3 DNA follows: TGTGCCAGCAGCCAAGTCTCGGACGGGTCCAAAAACATTCAGTACTTC.

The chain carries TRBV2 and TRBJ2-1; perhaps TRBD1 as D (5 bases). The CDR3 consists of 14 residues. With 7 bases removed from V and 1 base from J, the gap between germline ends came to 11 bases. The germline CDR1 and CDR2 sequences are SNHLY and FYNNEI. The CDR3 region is CASMAGPSYNEQFF. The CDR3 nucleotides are TGTGCCAGCATGGCAGGGCCATCCTACAATGAGCAGTTCTTC.

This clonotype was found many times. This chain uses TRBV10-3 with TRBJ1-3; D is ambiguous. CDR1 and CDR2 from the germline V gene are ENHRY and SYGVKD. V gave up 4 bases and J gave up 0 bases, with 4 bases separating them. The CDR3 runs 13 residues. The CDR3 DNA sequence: TGTGCCATCAGTGCTAGCTCTGGAAACACCATATATTTT. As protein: CAISASSGNTIYF.

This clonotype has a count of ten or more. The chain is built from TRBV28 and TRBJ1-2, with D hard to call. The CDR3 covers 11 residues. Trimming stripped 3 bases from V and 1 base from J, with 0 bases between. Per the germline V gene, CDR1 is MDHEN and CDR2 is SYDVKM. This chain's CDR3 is CASSFNYGYTF. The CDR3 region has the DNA TGTGCCAGCAGTTTTAACTATGGCTACACCTTC.